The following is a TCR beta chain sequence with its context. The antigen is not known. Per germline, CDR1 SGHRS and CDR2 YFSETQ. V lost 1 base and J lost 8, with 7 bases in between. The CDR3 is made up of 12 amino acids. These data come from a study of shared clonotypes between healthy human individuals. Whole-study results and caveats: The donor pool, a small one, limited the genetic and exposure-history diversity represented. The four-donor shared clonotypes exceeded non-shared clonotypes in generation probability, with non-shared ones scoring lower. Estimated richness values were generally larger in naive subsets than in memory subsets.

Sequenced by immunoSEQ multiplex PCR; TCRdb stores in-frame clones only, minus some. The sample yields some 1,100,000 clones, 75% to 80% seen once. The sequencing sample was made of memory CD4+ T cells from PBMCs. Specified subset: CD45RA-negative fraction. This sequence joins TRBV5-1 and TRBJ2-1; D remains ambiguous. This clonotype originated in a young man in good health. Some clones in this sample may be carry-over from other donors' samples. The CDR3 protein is CASSLSQHEQFF. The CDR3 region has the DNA TGCGCCAGCAGCTTGTCGCAGCATGAGCAGTTCTTC. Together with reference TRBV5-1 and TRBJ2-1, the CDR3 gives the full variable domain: KAGVTQTPRYLIKTRGQQVTLSCSPISGHRSVSWYQQTPGQGLQFLFEYFSETQRNKGNFPGRFSGRQFSNSRSEMNVSTLELGDSALYLCASSLSQHEQFFGPGTRLTVL.